This T cell receptor beta chain was recovered during a study of blood T cell repertoires in COVID-19. On the study more broadly: The United States, Italy and Spain were the sources of the acute and convalescent COVID-19 samples. In each case, the material was cDNA or gDNA derived from T cells, B-cell-depleted T cells, or PBMCs.

Per the study methods: Nucleated cell number was recorded as an estimate derived from reference gene primer amplification. Assay used: immunoSEQ multiplex PCR; TCRdb lists only in-frame clones, some missing. V and J calls and clone size are given by that table; D and trimming were obtained from the DNA. This table has 100,000 or so clones, roughly 96% appearing once. CDR3 length equals 15 residues. Between the trimmed V and J ends, which lost 8 bases and 0 bases, there was a span of 13 bases. Germline lookup yields CDR1 KGHSH and CDR2 LQKENI. This chain connects TRBV18 to TRBJ2-2; possibly TRBD2 for D (5 bases). Input material: peripheral blood. This TCR was recovered from a human donor with active COVID-19. The donor label of this sample is uncertain. CDR3 nucleotide sequence: TGTGCCAGCCGACGGGATTGGACGAACACCGGGGAGCTGTTTTTT. Translated, it gives CASRRDWTNTGELFF.